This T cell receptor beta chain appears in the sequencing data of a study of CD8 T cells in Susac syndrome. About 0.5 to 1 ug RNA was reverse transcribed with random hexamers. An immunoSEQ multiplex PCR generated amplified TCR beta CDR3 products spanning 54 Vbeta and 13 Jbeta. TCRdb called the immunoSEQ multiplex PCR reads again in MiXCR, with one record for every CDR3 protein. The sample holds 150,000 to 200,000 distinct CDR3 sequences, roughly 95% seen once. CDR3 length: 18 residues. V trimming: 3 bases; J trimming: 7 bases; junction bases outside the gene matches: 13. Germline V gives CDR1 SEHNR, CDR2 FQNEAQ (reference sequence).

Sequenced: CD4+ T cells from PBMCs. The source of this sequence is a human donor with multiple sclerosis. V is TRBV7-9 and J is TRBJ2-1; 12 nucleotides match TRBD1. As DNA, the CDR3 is TGTGCCAGCAGCTTTCCCCCCGGGACAGGGGGCAATGAGAATGAGCAGTTCTTC. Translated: CASSFPPGTGGNENEQFF.